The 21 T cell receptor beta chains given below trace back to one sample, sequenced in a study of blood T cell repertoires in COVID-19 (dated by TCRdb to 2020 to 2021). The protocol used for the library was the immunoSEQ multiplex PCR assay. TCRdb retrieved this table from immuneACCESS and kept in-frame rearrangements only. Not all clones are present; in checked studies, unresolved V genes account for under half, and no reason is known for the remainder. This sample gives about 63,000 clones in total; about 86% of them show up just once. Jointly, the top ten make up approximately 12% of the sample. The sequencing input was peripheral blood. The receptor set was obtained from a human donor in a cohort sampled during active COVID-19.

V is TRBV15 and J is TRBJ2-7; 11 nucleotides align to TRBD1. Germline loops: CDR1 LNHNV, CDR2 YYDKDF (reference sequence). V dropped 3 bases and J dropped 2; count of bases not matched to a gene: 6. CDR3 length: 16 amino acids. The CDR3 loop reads CATSSRKGQGAYEQYF. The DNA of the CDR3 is TGTGCCACCAGCAGTCGTAAGGGACAGGGGGCCTACGAGCAGTACTTC.

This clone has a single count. The chain's CDR3 is CASSVPTSGLQETQYF. CDR3 bases: TGTGCCAGCAGCGTCCCGACTAGCGGGTTACAAGAGACCCAGTACTTC. J is TRBJ2-5 and V is TRBV4-2, with 10 bases identical to TRBD2. CDR3 length: 16 amino acids. V shed 5 bases, J shed 2 bases, and the junction held 8 bases outside the gene matches. Looked up from germline, CDR1 is LGHNA and CDR2 is YNFKEQ.

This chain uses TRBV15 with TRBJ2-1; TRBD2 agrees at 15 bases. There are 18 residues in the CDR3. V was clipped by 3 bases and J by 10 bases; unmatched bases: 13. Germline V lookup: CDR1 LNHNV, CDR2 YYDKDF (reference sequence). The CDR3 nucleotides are TGTGCCACCAGCAGGGGACTAGCGGGAGGCCCGGGTGGGGGGGAGCAGTTCTTC. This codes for CATSRGLAGGPGGGEQFF.

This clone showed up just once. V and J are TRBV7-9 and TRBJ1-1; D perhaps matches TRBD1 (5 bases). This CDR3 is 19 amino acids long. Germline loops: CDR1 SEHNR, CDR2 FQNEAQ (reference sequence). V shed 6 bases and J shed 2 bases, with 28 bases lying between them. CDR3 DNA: TGTGCCAGCAGATCCCTCGGGTTTAGTGGGGGGAAGGTTAACACTGAAGCTTTCTTT. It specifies CASRSLGFSGGKVNTEAFF.

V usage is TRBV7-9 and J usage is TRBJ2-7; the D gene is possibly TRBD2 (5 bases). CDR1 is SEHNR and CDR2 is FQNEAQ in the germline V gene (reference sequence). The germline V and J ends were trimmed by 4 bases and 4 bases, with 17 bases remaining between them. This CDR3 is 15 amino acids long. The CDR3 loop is CASSSDYGGLYEQYF. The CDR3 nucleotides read TGTGCCAGCAGCTCCGATTACGGCGGACTTTACGAGCAGTACTTC.

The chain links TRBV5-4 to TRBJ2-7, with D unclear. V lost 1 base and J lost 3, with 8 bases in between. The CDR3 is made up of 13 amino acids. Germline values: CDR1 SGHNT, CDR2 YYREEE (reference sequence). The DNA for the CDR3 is TGTGCCAGCAGCTTGTCCCAGTACTACGAGCAGTACTTC. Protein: CASSLSQYYEQYF.

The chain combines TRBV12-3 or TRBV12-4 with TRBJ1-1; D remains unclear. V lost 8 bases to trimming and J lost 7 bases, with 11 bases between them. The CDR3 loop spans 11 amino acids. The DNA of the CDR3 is TGTGCCAGCGCTTTTAGTAATGAAGCTTTCTTT. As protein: CASAFSNEAFF.

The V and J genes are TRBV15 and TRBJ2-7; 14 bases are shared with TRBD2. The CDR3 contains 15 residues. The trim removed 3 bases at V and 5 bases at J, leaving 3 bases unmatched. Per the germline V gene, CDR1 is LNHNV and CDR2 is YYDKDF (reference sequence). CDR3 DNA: TGTGCCACCAGCAGGGGGACTAGCGGGAGTAACGAGCAGTACTTC. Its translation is CATSRGTSGSNEQYF.

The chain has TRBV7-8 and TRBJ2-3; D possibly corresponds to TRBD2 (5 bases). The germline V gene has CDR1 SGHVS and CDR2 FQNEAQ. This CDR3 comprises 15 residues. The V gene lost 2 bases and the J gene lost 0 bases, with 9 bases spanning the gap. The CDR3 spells CASSLYRTSTDTQYF. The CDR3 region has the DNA TGTGCCAGCAGCTTATATCGGACTAGCACAGATACGCAGTATTTT.

The CDR3 reads CSASAGVQPQHF. The DNA for the CDR3 is TGCAGTGCTAGTGCGGGGGTCCAGCCCCAGCATTTT. The chain is built from TRBV20-1 and TRBJ1-5, with D perhaps matching TRBD1 (5 bases). Germline values: CDR1 DFQATT, CDR2 SNEGSKA (reference sequence). V shed 3 bases and J shed 7 bases, with 10 bases lying between them. The CDR3 sequence is 12 residues long.

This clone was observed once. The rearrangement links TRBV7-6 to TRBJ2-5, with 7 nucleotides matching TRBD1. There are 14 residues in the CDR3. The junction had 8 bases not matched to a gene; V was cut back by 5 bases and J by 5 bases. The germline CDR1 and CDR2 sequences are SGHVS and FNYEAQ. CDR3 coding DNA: TGTGCCAGCAGCAACGACAGGGACGGCGAGACCCAGTACTTC. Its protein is CASSNDRDGETQYF.

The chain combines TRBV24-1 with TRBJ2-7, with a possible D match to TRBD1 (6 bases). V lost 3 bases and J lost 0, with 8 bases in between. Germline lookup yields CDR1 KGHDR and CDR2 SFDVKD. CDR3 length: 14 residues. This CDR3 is CATSDGTPSYEQYF. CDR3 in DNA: TGTGCCACCAGTGATGGGACACCCTCCTACGAGCAGTACTTC.

CDR3 coding DNA: TGTGCCTGGTGGAGGGGCTTGGGTTCACCCCTCCACTTT. This codes for CAWWRGLGSPLHF. The chain is built from TRBV30 and TRBJ1-6; weak D call: TRBD1 (5 bases). V gave up 5 bases and J gave up 9 bases, with 14 bases separating them. Germline-derived CDR1 and CDR2 are GTSNPN and SVGIG (reference sequence). This CDR3 contains 13 residues.

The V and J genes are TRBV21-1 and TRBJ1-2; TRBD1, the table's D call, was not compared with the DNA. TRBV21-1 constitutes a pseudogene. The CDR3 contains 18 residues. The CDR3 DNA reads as TGTGCCAGCAGGCCCCCCCGGGACACCGAACTTACCGACTATGGCTACACCTTC. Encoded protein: CASRPPRDTELTDYGYTF.

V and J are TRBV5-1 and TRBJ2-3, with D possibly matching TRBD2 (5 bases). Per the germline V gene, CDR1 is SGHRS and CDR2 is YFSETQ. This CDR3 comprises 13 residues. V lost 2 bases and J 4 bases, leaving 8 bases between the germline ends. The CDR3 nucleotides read TGCGCCAGCAGCTTCGGGATATCAGATACGCAGTATTTT. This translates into CASSFGISDTQYF.

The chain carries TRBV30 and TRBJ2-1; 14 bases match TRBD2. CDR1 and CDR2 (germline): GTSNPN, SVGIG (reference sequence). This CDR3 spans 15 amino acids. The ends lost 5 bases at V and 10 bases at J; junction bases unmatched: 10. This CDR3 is CAWDGTSGRRGEQFF. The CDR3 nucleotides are TGTGCCTGGGACGGGACTAGCGGGAGAAGAGGGGAGCAGTTCTTC.

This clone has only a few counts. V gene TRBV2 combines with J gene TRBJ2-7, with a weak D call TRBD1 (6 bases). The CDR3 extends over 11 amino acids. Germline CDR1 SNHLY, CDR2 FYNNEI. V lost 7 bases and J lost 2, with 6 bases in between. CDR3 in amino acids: CASKGAYEQYF. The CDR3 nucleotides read TGTGCCAGCAAGGGGGCCTACGAGCAGTACTTC.

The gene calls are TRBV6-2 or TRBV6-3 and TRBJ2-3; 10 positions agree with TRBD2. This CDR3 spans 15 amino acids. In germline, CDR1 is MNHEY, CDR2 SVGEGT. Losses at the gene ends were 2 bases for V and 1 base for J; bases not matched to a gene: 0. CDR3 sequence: CASSYTSGGTDTQYF. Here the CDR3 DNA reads TGTGCCAGCAGTTACACTAGCGGGGGCACAGATACGCAGTATTTT.

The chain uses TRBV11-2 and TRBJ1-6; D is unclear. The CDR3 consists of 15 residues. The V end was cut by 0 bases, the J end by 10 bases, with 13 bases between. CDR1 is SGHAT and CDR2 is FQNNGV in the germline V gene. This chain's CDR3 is CASSLDRIGGSPLHF. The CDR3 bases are TGTGCCAGCAGCTTAGATCGGATCGGCGGCTCACCCCTCCACTTT.

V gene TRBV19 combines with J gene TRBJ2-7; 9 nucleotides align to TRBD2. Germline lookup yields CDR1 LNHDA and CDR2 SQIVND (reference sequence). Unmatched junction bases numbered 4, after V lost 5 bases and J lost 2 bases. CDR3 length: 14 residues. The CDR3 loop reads CASSSAGGAYEQYF. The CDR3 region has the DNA TGTGCCAGTAGTTCGGCGGGGGGGGCCTACGAGCAGTACTTC. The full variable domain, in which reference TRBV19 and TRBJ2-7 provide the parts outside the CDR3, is DGGITQSPKYLFRKEGQNVTLSCEQNLNHDAMYWYRQDPGQGLRLIYYSQIVNDFQKGDIAEGYSVSREKKESFPLTVTSAQKNPTAFYLCASSSAGGAYEQYFGPGTRLTVT.

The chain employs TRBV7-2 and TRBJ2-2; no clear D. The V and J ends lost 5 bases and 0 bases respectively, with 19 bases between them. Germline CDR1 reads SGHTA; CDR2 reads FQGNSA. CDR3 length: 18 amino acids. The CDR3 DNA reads TGTGCCAGCAGCACCCGGGTCATGTCAGTTTCGAACACCGGGGAGCTGTTTTTT. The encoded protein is CASSTRVMSVSNTGELFF.